This TCR beta chain was sequenced for a study of response to subunit inactivated influenza vaccine (dated by TCRdb to the late 2010s). As for the study more broadly: Deep quantitative T cell receptor repertoire profiling was used in the study to track responses to a trivalent subunit inactivated influenza vaccine.

The CDR3 measures 15 amino acids from cysteine to phenylalanine. The kept DNA is CDR3 alone, 45 bases in frame from the first base. V and J are truncated by 6 bases and 0 bases respectively, leaving an intervening sequence of 12 bases. This clonotype was detected only a few times. This clone's antigen is unknown. The record has no base qualities; no much larger clone is one base away. Libraries came from RT-PCR. Instrument used: Illumina HiSeq 2500. TCRdb reanalyzed the raw reads on its own, using fastp at Q25 for trimming and MiXCR for clone calling, and kept in-frame beta chains. All rows with the same CDR3 protein become a single entry with the most common DNA and genes. The sample has approximately 530,000 distinct CDR3 sequences on record, 6% to 9% of them singletons. The leading ten clones occupy under 15% of the sample. What the study reported, not specific to this receptor: According to the authors, only a limited number of new T cells may be recruited by each seasonal influenza vaccination.

The receptor comes from a man between 50 and 75 years old who received an inactivated influenza vaccine. Donor details come from another sample of the same person, matched by shared clones. Here the chain combines TRBV12-3 or TRBV12-4 and TRBJ2-1; tentative D gene TRBD1, with 6 bases matching. The source was PBMCs from blood, collected 23 months after vaccination. The CDR3 protein: CASRDRSASYNEQFF. The sequenced DNA is TGTGCCAGCAGAGACAGGTCCGCCTCCTACAATGAGCAGTTCTTC.